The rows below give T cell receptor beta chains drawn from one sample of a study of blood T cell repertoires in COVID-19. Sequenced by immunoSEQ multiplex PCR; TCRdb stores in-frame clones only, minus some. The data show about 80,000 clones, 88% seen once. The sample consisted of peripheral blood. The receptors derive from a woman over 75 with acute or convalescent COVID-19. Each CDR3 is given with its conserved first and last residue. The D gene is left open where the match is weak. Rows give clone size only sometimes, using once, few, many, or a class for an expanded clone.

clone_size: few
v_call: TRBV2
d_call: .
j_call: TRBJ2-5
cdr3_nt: TGTGCCAGCAGTTACCAGGGAGAGACCCAGTACTTC
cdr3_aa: CASSYQGETQYF

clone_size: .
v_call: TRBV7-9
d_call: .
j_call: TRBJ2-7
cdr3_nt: TGTGCCAGCAGCGCGGCTTACGAGCAGTACTTC
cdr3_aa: CASSAAYEQYF

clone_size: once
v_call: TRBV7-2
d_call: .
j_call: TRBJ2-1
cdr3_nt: TGTGCCAGCAGCCCGATCGGGGGAGGCCTTTACAATGAGCAGTTCTTC
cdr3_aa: CASSPIGGGLYNEQFF

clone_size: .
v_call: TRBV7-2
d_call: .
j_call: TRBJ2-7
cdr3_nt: TGTGCCAGCAGCTTACAGGCGGGGAATATCTACGAGCAGTACTTC
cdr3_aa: CASSLQAGNIYEQYF

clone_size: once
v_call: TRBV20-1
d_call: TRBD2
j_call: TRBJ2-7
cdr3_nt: TGCAGTGCTAGTGAACTCAGCGGGGGGCGCTACGAGCAGTACTTC
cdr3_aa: CSASELSGGRYEQYF

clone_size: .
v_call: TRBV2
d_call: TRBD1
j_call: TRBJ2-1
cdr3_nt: TGTGCCAGCAGTGAAGAGGGGGCCAATAATAATGAGCAGTTCTTC
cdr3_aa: CASSEEGANNNEQFF

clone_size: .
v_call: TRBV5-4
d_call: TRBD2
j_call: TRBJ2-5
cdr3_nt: TGTGCCAGCAGCCGGACTAGCGGGGCCGGGGAGACCCAGTACTTC
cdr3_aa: CASSRTSGAGETQYF

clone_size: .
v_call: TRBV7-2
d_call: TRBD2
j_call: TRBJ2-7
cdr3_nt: TGTGCCAGCAGCTTTAGGGCTAGCGGGGGGTCCACCTACGAGCAGTACTTC
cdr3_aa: CASSFRASGGSTYEQYF

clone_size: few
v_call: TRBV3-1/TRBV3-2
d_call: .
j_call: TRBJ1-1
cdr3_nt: TGTGCCAGCAGCCCCGGGGGGCGCACTGAAGCTTTCTTT
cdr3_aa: CASSPGGRTEAFF

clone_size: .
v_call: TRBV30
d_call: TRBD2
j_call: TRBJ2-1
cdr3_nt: TGTGCCTGGAGTATGGGACTAGGCGGGTACAATGAGCAGTTCTTC
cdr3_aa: CAWSMGLGGYNEQFF

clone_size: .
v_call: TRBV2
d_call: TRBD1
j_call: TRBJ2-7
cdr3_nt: TGTGCCAGCAGCCTACAGGGGACGCACTACGAGCAGTACTTC
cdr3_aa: CASSLQGTHYEQYF

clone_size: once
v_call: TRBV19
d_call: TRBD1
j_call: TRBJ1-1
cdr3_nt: TGTGCCAGTAGTCCCGGACAGGGGGCGAGGCGAACTGAAGCTTTCTTT
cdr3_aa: CASSPGQGARRTEAFF

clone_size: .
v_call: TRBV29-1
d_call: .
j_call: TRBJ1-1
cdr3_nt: TGCAGCGTTTTTAAACCGGACTGGGAGAACACTGAAGCTTTCTTT
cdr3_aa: CSVFKPDWENTEAFF

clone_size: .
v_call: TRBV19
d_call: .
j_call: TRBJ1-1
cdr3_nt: TGTGCCAGTAGTATAAGGGCCGGAGCTGGGGCAGGTACTGAAGCTTTCTTT
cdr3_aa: CASSIRAGAGAGTEAFF

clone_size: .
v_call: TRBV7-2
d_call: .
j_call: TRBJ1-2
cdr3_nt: TGTGCCAGCAGCCTATTCCGGAGGGTAGACTATGGCTACACCTTC
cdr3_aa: CASSLFRRVDYGYTF

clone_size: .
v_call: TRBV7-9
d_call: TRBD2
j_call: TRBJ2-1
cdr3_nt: TGTGCCAGCAGCCAAGGACTAGCCCCCTACAATGAGCAGTTCTTC
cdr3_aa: CASSQGLAPYNEQFF

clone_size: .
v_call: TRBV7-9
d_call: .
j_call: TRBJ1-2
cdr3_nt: TGTGCCAGCAGCTTAGCAGGGGGCTATGGCTACACCTTC
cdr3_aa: CASSLAGGYGYTF

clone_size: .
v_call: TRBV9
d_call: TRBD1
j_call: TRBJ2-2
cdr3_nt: TGTGCCAGCAGCCCAGGGACAGGGGTTGGCGGGGAGCTGTTTTTT
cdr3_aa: CASSPGTGVGGELFF

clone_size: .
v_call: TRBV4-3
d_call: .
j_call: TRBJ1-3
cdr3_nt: TGCGCCAGCAGCCAAGAGAACTTACCGGGGTCCATATATTTT
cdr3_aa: CASSQENLPGSIYF

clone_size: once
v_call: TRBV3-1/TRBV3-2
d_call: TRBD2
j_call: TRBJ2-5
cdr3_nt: TGTGCCAGCAGCCATGGACCGAGGGGACTAGCGGGGGGGATGTACCAAGAGACCCAGTACTTC
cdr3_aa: CASSHGPRGLAGGMYQETQYF

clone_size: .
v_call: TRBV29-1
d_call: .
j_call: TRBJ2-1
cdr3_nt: TGCAGCGTTTATTTGACGGGGAATGAGCAGTTCTTC
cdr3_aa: CSVYLTGNEQFF

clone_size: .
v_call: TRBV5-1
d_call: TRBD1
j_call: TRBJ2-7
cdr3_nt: TGCGCCAGCAGCTACCGACAGGGTGGGGCCTACGAGCAGTACTTC
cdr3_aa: CASSYRQGGAYEQYF

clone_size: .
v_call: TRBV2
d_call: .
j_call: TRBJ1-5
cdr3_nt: TGTGCCAGCAGTGAAGCGCTTATGAGGAGCGCCCATCAGCCCCAGCATTTT
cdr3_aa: CASSEALMRSAHQPQHF

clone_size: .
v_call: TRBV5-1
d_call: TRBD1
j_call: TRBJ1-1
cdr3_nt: TGCGCCAGCAGCAGCGGGACAGGGGGGACTGAAGCTTTCTTT
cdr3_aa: CASSSGTGGTEAFF

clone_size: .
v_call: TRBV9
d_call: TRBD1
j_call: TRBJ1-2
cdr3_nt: TGTGCCAGCAGCGCAGGGACAGGGGGAATCTATGGCTACACCTTC
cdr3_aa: CASSAGTGGIYGYTF

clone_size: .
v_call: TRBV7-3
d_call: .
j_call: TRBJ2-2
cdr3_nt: TGTGCCAGCAGCTTAAGAGTTAGCACCGGGGAGCTGTTTTTT
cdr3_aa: CASSLRVSTGELFF

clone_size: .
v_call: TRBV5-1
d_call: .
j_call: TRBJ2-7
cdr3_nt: TGCGCCAGCAGCTTGGCGGCAGGGGCTCCCTACGAGCAGTACTTC
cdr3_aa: CASSLAAGAPYEQYF

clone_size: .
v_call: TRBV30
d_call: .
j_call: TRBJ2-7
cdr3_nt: TGTGCCTGGAGTATACCGAGGGGGGGGCTGTACGAGCAGTACTTC
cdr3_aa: CAWSIPRGGLYEQYF

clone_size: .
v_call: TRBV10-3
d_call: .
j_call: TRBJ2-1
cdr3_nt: TGTGCCATCAGTGAGTTCGGGGGAGCGGAGTACAATGAGCAGTTCTTC
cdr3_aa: CAISEFGGAEYNEQFF

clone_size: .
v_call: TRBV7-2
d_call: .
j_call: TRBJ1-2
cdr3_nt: TGTGCCAGCAGCTTGGGACGGAGGGAGGGTAATGGCTACACCTTC
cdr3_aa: CASSLGRREGNGYTF

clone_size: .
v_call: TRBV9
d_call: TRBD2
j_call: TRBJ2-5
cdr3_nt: TGTGCCAGCAGCGCATCCCCCGGGACTAGGGTGAGGGAGACCCAGTACTTC
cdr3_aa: CASSASPGTRVRETQYF

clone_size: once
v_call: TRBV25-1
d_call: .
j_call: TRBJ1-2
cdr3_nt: TGTGCCAGCAGTGAAGGGGCGAACTATGGCTACACCTTC
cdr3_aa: CASSEGANYGYTF

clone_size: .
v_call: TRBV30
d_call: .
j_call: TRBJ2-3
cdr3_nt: TGTGCCTGGAGTTCCCCGACGGTAGCTAGCACAGATACGCAGTATTTT
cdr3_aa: CAWSSPTVASTDTQYF

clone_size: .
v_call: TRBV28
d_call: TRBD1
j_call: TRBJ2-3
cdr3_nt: TGTGCCAGCAGTACCATGGGACAGGGGACAGATACGCAGTATTTT
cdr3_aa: CASSTMGQGTDTQYF

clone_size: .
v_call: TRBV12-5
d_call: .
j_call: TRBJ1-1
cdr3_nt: TGTGCTAGTGCCCCGGGGGGTCCTGATGAAGCTTTCTTT
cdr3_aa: CASAPGGPDEAFF

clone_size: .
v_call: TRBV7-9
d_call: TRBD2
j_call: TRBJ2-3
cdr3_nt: TGTGCCAGCAGCTTAGGACTAGCGGGGGGCACAGATACGCAGTATTTT
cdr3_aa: CASSLGLAGGTDTQYF

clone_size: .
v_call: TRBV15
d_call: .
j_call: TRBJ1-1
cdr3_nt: TGTGCCACCAGTCCAGGGCTGGGCACTGAAGCTTTCTTT
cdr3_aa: CATSPGLGTEAFF

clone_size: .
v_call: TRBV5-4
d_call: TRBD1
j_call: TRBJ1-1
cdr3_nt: TGTGCCAGCAGCTTGGACAGGGGAAACACTGAAGCTTTCTTT
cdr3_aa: CASSLDRGNTEAFF

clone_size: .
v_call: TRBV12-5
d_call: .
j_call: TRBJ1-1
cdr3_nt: TGTGCTAGTGGCTTGACAGGGAACACTGAAGCTTTCTTT
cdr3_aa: CASGLTGNTEAFF

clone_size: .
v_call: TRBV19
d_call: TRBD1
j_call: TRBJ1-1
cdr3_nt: TGTGCCAGTAGTATAGATCAGACAGGGAAACTTGAAGCTTTCTTT
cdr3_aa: CASSIDQTGKLEAFF

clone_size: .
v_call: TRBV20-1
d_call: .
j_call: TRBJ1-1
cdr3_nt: TGCAGTGCTCATAAGAGTACTGAAGCTTTCTTT
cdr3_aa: CSAHKSTEAFF

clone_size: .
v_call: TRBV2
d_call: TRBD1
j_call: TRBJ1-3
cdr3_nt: TGTGCCAGCAGTACACAGGGGCTCTCTGGAAACACCATATATTTT
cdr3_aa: CASSTQGLSGNTIYF

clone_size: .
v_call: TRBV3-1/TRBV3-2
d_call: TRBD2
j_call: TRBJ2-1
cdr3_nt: TGTGCCAGCAGCCAACTACTAGCGGGGGGGGACAATGAGCAGTTCTTC
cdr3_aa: CASSQLLAGGDNEQFF

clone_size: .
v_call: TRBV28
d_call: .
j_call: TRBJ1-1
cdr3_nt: TGTGCCAGCAGGATAGGACAACTGATTTACATGAACACTGAAGCTTTCTTT
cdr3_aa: CASRIGQLIYMNTEAFF

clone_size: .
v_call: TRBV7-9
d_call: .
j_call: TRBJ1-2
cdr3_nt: TGTGCCAGCACCATGGACAAATATGGCTACACCTTC
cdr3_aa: CASTMDKYGYTF